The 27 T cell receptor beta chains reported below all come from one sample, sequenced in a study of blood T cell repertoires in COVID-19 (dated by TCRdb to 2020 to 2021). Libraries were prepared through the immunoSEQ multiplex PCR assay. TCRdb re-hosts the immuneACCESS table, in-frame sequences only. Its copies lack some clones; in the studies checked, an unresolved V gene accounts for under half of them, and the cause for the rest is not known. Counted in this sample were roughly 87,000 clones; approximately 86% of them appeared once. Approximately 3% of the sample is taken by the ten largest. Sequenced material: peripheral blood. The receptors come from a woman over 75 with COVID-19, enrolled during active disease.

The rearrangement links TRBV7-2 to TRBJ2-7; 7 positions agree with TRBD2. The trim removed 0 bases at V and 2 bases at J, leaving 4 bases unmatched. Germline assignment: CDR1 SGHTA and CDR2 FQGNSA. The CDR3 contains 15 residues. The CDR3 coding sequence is TGTGCCAGCAGCTTAGCGCGAGGGAGGGCCTACGAGCAGTACTTC. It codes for CASSLARGRAYEQYF.

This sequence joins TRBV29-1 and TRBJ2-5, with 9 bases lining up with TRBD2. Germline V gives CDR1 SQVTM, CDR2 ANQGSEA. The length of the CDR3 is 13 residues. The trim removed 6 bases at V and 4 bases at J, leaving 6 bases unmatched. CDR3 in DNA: TGCAGCGTATTAGCGGGAGTTGGAGAGACCCAGTACTTC. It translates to CSVLAGVGETQYF.

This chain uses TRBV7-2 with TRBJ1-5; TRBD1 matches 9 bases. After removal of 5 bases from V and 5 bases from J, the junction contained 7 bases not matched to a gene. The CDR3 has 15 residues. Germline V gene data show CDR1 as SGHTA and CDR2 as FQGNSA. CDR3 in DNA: TGTGCCAGCAGCCCGGGACAGGGTAGTTATCAGCCCCAGCATTTT. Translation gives CASSPGQGSYQPQHF.

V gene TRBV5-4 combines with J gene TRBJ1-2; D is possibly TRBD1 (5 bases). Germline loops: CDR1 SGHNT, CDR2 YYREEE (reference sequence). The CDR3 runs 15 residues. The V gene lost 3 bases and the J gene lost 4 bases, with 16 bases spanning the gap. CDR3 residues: CASSSGGEAAYGYTF. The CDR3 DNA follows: TGTGCCAGCAGCTCCGGGGGGGAAGCCGCCTATGGCTACACCTTC.

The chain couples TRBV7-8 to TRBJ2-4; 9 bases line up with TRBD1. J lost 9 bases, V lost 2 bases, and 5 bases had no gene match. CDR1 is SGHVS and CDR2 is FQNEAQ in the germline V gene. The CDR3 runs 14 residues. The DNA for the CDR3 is TGTGCCAGCAGCTTAAGGGACAGGGAGCGCATTCAGTACTTC. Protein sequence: CASSLRDRERIQYF.

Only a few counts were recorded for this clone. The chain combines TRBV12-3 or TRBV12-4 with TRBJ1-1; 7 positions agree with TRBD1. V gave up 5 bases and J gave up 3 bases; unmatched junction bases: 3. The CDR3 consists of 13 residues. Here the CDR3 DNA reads TGTGCCAGCAGTGCGACAGGGTACACTGAAGCTTTCTTT. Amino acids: CASSATGYTEAFF.

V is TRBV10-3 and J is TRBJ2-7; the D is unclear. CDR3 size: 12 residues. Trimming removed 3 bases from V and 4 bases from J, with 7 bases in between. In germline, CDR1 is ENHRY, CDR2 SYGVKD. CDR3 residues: CAISDRGYEQYF. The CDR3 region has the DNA TGTGCCATCAGTGATAGAGGATACGAGCAGTACTTC.

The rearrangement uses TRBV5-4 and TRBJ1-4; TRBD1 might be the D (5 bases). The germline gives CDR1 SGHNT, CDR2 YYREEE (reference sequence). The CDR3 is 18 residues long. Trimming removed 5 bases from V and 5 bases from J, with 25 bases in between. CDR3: CASRKGRGTPPRNEKLFF. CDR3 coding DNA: TGTGCCAGCAGGAAGGGGCGGGGTACACCACCCAGAAATGAAAAACTGTTTTTT.

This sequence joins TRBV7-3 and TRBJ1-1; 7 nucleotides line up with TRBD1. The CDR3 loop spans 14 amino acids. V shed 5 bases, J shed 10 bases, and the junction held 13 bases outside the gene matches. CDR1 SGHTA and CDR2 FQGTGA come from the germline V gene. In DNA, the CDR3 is TGTGCCAGCAGCCCTTGGCCAGGGGGGCGAGGAGCTTTCTTT. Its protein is CASSPWPGGRGAFF.

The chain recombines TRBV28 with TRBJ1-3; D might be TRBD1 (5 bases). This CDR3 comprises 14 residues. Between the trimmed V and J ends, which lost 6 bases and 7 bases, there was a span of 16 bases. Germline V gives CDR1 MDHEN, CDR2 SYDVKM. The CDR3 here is CASSPLGGRNTIYF. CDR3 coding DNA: TGTGCCAGCAGCCCTTTGGGGGGACGGAACACCATATATTTT.

The CDR3 sequence is CAWTPGRGGQPQHF. The CDR3 DNA reads TGTGCCTGGACCCCCGGTAGGGGGGGACAGCCCCAGCATTTT. The chain combines TRBV30 with TRBJ1-5, with D maybe TRBD1 (6 bases). Trimming shortened V by 4 bases and J by 7 bases, and 17 bases separated the two germline ends. This CDR3 region has 14 residues. CDR1 and CDR2 from the germline V gene are GTSNPN and SVGIG (reference sequence).

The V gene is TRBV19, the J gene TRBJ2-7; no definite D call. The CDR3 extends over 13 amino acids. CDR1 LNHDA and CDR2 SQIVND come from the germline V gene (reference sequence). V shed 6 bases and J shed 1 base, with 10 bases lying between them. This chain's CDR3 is CASSSAQSYEQYF. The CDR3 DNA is TGTGCCAGTAGCTCGGCACAGTCCTACGAGCAGTACTTC.

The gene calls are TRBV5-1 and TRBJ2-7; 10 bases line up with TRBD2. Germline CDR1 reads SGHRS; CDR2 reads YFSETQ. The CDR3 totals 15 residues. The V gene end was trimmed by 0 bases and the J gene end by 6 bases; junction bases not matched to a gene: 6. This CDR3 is CASSLALAGVSEQYF. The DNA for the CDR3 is TGCGCCAGCAGCTTGGCGCTAGCGGGGGTCTCCGAGCAGTACTTC.

CDR3 sequence: CASTRLGQGRREQYF. CDR3 sequence (DNA): TGTGCCAGCACAAGGCTAGGACAGGGGCGGCGGGAGCAGTACTTC. The chain carries TRBV27 and TRBJ2-7; 9 bases are shared with TRBD1. From germline, CDR1 is MNHEY and CDR2 SMNVEV (reference sequence). V shed 7 bases and J 7 bases; nucleotides not matched to a gene: 14. The CDR3 is 15 amino acids.

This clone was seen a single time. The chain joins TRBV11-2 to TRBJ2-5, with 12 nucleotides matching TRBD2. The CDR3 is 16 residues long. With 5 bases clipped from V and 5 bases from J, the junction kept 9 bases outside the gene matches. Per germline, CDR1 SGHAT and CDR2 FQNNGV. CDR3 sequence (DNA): TGTGCCAGCAGCACCCGACTAGCGGGAGCGTCGGAGACCCAGTACTTC. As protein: CASSTRLAGASETQYF.

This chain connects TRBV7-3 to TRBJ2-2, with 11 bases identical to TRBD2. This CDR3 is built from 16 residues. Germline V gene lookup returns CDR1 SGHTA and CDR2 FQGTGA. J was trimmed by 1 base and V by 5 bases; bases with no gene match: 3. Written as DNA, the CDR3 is TGTGCCAGCAGCCCCACTAGCGGGGGGAACACCGGGGAGCTGTTTTTT. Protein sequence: CASSPTSGGNTGELFF.

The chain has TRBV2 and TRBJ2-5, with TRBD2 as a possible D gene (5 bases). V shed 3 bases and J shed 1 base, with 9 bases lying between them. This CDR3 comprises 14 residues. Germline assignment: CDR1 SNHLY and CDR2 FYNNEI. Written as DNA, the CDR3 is TGTGCCAGCAGTGATTCCCGGGGCCAAGAGACCCAGTACTTC. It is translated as CASSDSRGQETQYF.

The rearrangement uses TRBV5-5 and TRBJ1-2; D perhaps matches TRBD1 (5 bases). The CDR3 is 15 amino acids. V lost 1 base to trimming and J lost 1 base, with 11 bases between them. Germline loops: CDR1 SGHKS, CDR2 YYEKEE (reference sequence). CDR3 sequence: CASSLTGGINYGYTF. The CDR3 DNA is TGTGCCAGCAGCTTGACAGGCGGGATTAACTATGGCTACACCTTC.

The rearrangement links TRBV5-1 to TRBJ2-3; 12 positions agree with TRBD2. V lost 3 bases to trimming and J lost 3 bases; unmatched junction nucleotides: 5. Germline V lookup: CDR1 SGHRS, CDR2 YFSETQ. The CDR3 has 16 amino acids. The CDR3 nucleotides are TGCGCCAGCAGCTCACTAGCGGGAGGTAGGACAGATACGCAGTATTTT. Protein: CASSSLAGGRTDTQYF.

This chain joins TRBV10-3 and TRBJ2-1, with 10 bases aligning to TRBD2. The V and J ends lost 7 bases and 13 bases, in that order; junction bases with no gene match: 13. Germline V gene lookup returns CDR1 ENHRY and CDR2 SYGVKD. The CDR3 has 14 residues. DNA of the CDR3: TGTGCCATCACGGAGGGGCTAGCGGGAGAACAACAGTTCTTC. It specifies CAITEGLAGEQQFF.

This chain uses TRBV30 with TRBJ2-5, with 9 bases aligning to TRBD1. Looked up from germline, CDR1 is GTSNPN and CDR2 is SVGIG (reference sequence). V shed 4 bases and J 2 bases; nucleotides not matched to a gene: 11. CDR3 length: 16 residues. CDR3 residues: CAWTPKGTGRQETQYF. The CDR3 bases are TGTGCCTGGACCCCGAAGGGGACAGGGAGGCAAGAGACCCAGTACTTC. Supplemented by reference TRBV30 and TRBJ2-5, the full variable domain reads SQTIHQWPATLVQPVGSPLSLECTVEGTSNPNLYWYRQAAGRGLQLLFYSVGIGQISSEVPQNLSASRPQDRQFILSSKKLLLSDSGFYLCAWTPKGTGRQETQYFGPGTRLLVL.

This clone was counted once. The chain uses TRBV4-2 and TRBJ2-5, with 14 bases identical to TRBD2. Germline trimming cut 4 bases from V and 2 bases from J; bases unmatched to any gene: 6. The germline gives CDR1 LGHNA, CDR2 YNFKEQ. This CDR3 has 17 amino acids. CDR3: CASSLTSGGVLQETQYF. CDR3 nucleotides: TGTGCCAGCAGCCTGACTAGCGGGGGGGTTCTACAAGAGACCCAGTACTTC.

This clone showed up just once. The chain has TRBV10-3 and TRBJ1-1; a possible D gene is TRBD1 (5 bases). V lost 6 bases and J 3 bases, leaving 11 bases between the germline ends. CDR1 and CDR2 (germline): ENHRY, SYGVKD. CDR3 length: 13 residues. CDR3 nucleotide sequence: TGTGCCATCAGGTCCTGGGGCTACACTGAAGCTTTCTTT. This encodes CAIRSWGYTEAFF.

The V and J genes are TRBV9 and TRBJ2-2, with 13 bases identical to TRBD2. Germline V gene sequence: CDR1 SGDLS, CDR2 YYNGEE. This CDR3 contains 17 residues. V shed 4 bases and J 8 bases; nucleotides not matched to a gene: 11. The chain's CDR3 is CASSQQTSGGTEGELFF. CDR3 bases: TGTGCCAGCAGCCAACAGACTAGCGGGGGGACCGAAGGGGAGCTGTTTTTT.

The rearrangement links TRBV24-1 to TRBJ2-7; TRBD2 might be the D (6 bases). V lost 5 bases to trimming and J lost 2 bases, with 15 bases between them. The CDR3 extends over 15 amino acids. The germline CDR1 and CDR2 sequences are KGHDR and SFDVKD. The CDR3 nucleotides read TGTGCCACCAGTGGGAGACTAGTTTGGGCCTACGAGCAGTACTTC. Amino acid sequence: CATSGRLVWAYEQYF.

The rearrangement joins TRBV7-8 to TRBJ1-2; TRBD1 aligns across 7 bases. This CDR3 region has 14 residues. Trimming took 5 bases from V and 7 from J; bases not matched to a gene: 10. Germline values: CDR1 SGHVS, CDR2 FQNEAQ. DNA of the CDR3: TGTGCCAGCAGCGCCTCCAGGGGGTCGTTTGGCTACACCTTC. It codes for CASSASRGSFGYTF.

The CDR3 sequence is CASSFQTGVTDTQYF. The CDR3 DNA reads as TGTGCCAGCAGCTTTCAGACAGGGGTCACAGATACGCAGTATTTT. This chain links TRBV7-2 with TRBJ2-3; 8 bases are a match to TRBD1. CDR1 and CDR2 (germline): SGHTA, FQGNSA. The ends lost 3 bases at V and 2 bases at J; junction bases unmatched: 4. The CDR3 totals 15 residues.